This is a list of T cell receptor beta chains from one sample in a study of shared clonotypes between healthy human individuals. The protocol was immunoSEQ multiplex PCR, while the TCRdb copy is restricted to in-frame clones and leaves out a portion. Among some 2,500,000 clones listed, approximately 90% were seen once. Sequenced input: naive CD4+ T cells from PBMCs. The origin of the receptors is a man aged 18 to 30 in good health. Some clones in this sample may be carry-over from other donors' samples. CDR3s include the opening cysteine and the closing phenylalanine or tryptophan. D genes are given only for firm matches. Size is stated for part of the rows, as once, few or many counts, or as a class when the clone is expanded.

J: TRBJ2-3
V: TRBV2
size: -
D: -
CDR3: CASSGGSRTHTDTQYF
DNA: TGTGCCAGCAGTGGGGGGAGTCGGACACACACAGATACGCAGTATTTT

J: TRBJ1-2
V: TRBV10-3
size: -
D: TRBD1
CDR3: CAISGPGTGGGSSYGYTF
DNA: TGTGCCATCAGTGGCCCCGGGACAGGAGGAGGTTCGAGCTATGGCTACACCTTC

J: TRBJ2-7
V: TRBV7-2
size: -
D: TRBD2
CDR3: CASSPGLAIGNYEQYF
DNA: TGTGCCAGCAGCCCCGGACTAGCGATAGGGAACTACGAGCAGTACTTC

J: TRBJ1-5
V: TRBV23-1
size: -
D: TRBD1
CDR3: CASRGRGRDPSSNQPQHF
DNA: TGCGCCAGCAGGGGGAGGGGGCGTGATCCCTCAAGCAATCAGCCCCAGCATTTT

J: TRBJ2-7
V: TRBV19
size: -
D: TRBD2
CDR3: CARFSTSGRFREQYF
DNA: TGTGCCAGGTTCTCGACTAGCGGGAGATTCCGCGAGCAGTACTTC

J: TRBJ2-1
V: TRBV5-6
size: -
D: -
CDR3: CASSSPRQGGTEQFF
DNA: TGTGCCAGCAGCTCACCACGACAGGGAGGCACTGAGCAGTTCTTC

J: TRBJ2-2
V: TRBV6-1
size: -
D: -
CDR3: CASGDGFRSGELFF
DNA: TGTGCCAGCGGGGACGGCTTTAGGTCCGGGGAGCTGTTTTTT

J: TRBJ1-1
V: TRBV28
size: -
D: -
CDR3: CASSLWRGLAFF
DNA: TGTGCCAGCAGTTTATGGAGGGGGTTAGCTTTCTTT

J: TRBJ2-7
V: TRBV5-4
size: -
D: -
CDR3: CASSLVAGTYEQYF
DNA: TGTGCCAGCAGCTTGGTGGCGGGGACCTACGAGCAGTACTTC

J: TRBJ1-5
V: TRBV5-1
size: -
D: -
CDR3: CASSLGGTTGQPQHF
DNA: TGCGCCAGCAGCTTGGGAGGGACTACTGGCCAGCCCCAGCATTTT

J: TRBJ2-3
V: TRBV19
size: -
D: -
CDR3: CASSMAGITDTQYF
DNA: TGTGCCAGTAGTATGGCAGGTATCACAGATACGCAGTATTTT

J: TRBJ1-5
V: TRBV29-1
size: -
D: TRBD1
CDR3: CSIRQGAGQPQHF
DNA: TGCAGCATCCGACAGGGGGCGGGTCAGCCCCAGCATTTT

J: TRBJ1-5
V: TRBV2
size: -
D: TRBD1
CDR3: CASSIRLDLTGSNQPQHF
DNA: TGTGCCAGCAGTATTCGATTAGACCTGACAGGGAGCAATCAGCCCCAGCATTTT

J: TRBJ2-1
V: TRBV6-6
size: -
D: -
CDR3: CASSRGRGGPGYEQFF
DNA: TGTGCCAGCAGTCGGGGCCGCGGTGGACCCGGCTATGAGCAGTTCTTC

J: TRBJ1-3
V: TRBV11-3
size: -
D: -
CDR3: CASSFGGGNTIYF
DNA: TGTGCCAGCAGCTTCGGGGGAGGAAACACCATATATTTT

J: TRBJ2-7
V: TRBV6-1
size: -
D: TRBD1
CDR3: CASSAGTAYEQYF
DNA: TGTGCCAGCAGTGCAGGGACAGCCTACGAGCAGTACTTC

J: TRBJ1-6
V: TRBV7-9
size: -
D: -
CDR3: CASSLGTNTGDNSPLHF
DNA: TGTGCCAGCAGCTTAGGGACGAACACGGGAGATAATTCACCCCTCCACTTT

J: TRBJ2-2
V: TRBV9
size: -
D: -
CDR3: CASSAPSFRDTGELFF
DNA: TGTGCCAGCAGCGCCCCTTCATTTCGTGACACCGGGGAGCTGTTTTTT

J: TRBJ2-4
V: TRBV10-1
size: -
D: TRBD2
CDR3: CASRPGGGRAGCAKNIQYF
DNA: TGCGCCAGCCGCCCGGGGGGCGGGAGGGCCGGTTGTGCCAAAAACATTCAGTACTTC

J: TRBJ1-1
V: TRBV15
size: -
D: TRBD1
CDR3: CATSRTGTGEAFF
DNA: TGTGCCACCAGCAGAACCGGGACAGGTGAAGCTTTCTTT

J: TRBJ2-5
V: TRBV28
size: -
D: -
CDR3: CASSPTGPNTQETQYF
DNA: TGTGCCAGCAGCCCAACCGGACCGAACACCCAAGAGACCCAGTACTTC

J: TRBJ1-1
V: TRBV14
size: once
D: -
CDR3: CASSTRQGSGYTEAFF
DNA: TGTGCCAGCAGCACCCGCCAGGGTTCGGGTTACACTGAAGCTTTCTTT